This passage covers 18 T cell receptor beta chains from one sample sequenced in a study of blood T cell repertoires in COVID-19. Repertoires were generated with immunoSEQ multiplex PCR, while TCRdb's copy carries only in-frame clones and drops some. The repertoire holds roughly 85,000 clones, with roughly 90% as singletons. The sequencing input was peripheral blood. The receptors come from a man in his forties or fifties with active or convalescent COVID-19.

The chain carries TRBV29-1 and TRBJ2-7, with 10 bases that match TRBD1. V shed 8 bases, J shed 7 bases, and the junction held 5 bases outside the gene matches. The CDR3 consists of 11 residues. Germline assignment: CDR1 SQVTM and CDR2 ANQGSEA. The CDR3 sequence: CSSGTGVEQYF. CDR3 in DNA: TGCAGCTCCGGGACAGGGGTTGAGCAGTACTTC.

The genes are TRBV4-2 and TRBJ1-3, with a possible D match to TRBD1 (5 bases). Trimming took 3 bases from V and 0 from J, leaving 15 bases between them. CDR1 and CDR2 (germline): LGHNA, YNFKEQ. This CDR3 spans 17 amino acids. The CDR3 loop reads CASSHQTGGISGNTIYF. The CDR3 DNA follows: TGTGCCAGCAGCCACCAAACGGGGGGAATCTCTGGAAACACCATATATTTT.

The chain is built from TRBV24-1 and TRBJ2-2; 12 bases are shared with TRBD1. Germline assignment: CDR1 KGHDR and CDR2 SFDVKD. This CDR3 has 16 residues. V shed 8 bases and J 3 bases; nucleotides not matched to a gene: 6. CDR3 protein: CATTGDRGLDTGELFF. The CDR3 DNA reads TGTGCCACCACCGGGGACAGGGGGCTAGACACCGGGGAGCTGTTTTTT.

This clone turned up a few times. The chain links TRBV27 to TRBJ2-2; 7 bases are shared with TRBD1. The trim removed 8 bases at V and 7 bases at J, leaving 22 bases unmatched. This CDR3 has 18 amino acids. The germline gives CDR1 MNHEY, CDR2 SMNVEV (reference sequence). The CDR3 coding sequence is TGTGCCAGCGCAACTCTGGGACAGTCTGGGTGGCTATACGGGGAGCTGTTTTTT. This sequence encodes CASATLGQSGWLYGELFF.

The J gene is TRBJ2-5, the V gene TRBV3-1 (or the pseudogene TRBV3-2); D gene unclear. This CDR3 comprises 17 residues. V was pared by 7 bases and J by 8 bases, with 29 bases between. CDR1 is LGHDT and CDR2 is YNNKEL in the germline V gene (reference sequence). CDR3 in DNA: TGTGCCAGCACCACCAAGCGTGAGAACCCCACCCACGACACCCAGTACTTC. Residues: CASTTKRENPTHDTQYF.

This clone showed up just a few times. V gene TRBV5-1 combines with J gene TRBJ2-7; D is uncertain. The CDR3 covers 16 residues. Trimming stripped 1 base from V and 0 bases from J, with 14 bases between. Germline V gives CDR1 SGHRS, CDR2 YFSETQ. The CDR3 bases are TGCGCCAGCAGCTTGCGGCAGCGCAACGACTCCTACGAGCAGTACTTC. This translates into CASSLRQRNDSYEQYF.

This chain uses TRBV5-1 with TRBJ1-3; TRBD1 matches 7 bases. CDR3 size: 16 residues. CDR1 and CDR2 from the germline V gene are SGHRS and YFSETQ. V shed 3 bases and J 4 bases; nucleotides not matched to a gene: 10. CDR3 coding DNA: TGCGCCAGCAGCTCTCAGACAGGGACGCTCGGAAACACCATATATTTT. It encodes CASSSQTGTLGNTIYF.

This chain's CDR3 is CASSHGLAGGLGPGELFF. The CDR3 DNA follows: TGTGCCAGCAGCCACGGACTAGCGGGGGGTCTTGGTCCCGGGGAGCTGTTTTTT. The chain is built from TRBV3-1 (or the pseudogene TRBV3-2) and TRBJ2-2; 14 positions agree with TRBD2. Looked up from germline, CDR1 is LGHDT and CDR2 is YNNKEL (reference sequence). After removal of 3 bases from V and 6 bases from J, the junction contained 9 bases not matched to a gene. This CDR3 region has 18 residues.

The chain joins TRBV5-1 to TRBJ1-2, with TRBD1 identical over 8 bases. Looked up from germline, CDR1 is SGHRS and CDR2 is YFSETQ. The junction had 15 bases not matched to a gene; V was cut back by 7 bases and J by 4 bases. CDR3 length equals 16 residues. The CDR3 bases are TGCGCCAGCGGTCCTGGACAGGGAGGCGGGAGCTATGGCTACACCTTC. Amino acid sequence: CASGPGQGGGSYGYTF.

The chain couples TRBV27 to TRBJ2-1, with D perhaps TRBD1 (6 bases). The CDR3 sequence is 18 residues long. Germline CDR1 MNHEY, CDR2 SMNVEV (reference sequence). Deletions cut 6 bases from V and 0 bases from J, with 21 bases between. The CDR3, as DNA: TGTGCCAGCAGCCGGTGGGACAACCGAAAAGGCTCCTACAATGAGCAGTTCTTC. Translating it yields CASSRWDNRKGSYNEQFF.

The V call is TRBV5-1, the J call TRBJ2-7, with D unclear. Trimming removed 3 bases at V and 4 bases at J, with 11 bases between. This CDR3 region has 13 residues. The germline V gene encodes CDR1 SGHRS and CDR2 YFSETQ. CDR3 protein: CASSSTGYYEQYF. In DNA form, the CDR3 reads TGCGCCAGCAGCTCCACGGGTTATTACGAGCAGTACTTC.

This chain joins TRBV19 and TRBJ2-1, with 7 bases lining up with TRBD1. V shed 9 bases, J shed 5 bases, and the junction held 10 bases outside the gene matches. This CDR3 is 14 amino acids long. Germline lookup yields CDR1 LNHDA and CDR2 SQIVND (reference sequence). The CDR3 DNA reads TGTGCCAGCAGCCGACAGGGCCCAAACAATGAGCAGTTCTTC. This translates into CASSRQGPNNEQFF.

The V call is TRBV5-1, the J call TRBJ2-1, with D possibly being TRBD1 (5 bases). CDR3 length: 12 residues. The germline V gene has CDR1 SGHRS and CDR2 YFSETQ. Trimming removed 4 bases at V and 6 bases at J, with 8 bases between. CDR3 nucleotide sequence: TGCGCCAGCAGCGCTGGGGCCAATGAGCAGTTCTTC. It codes for CASSAGANEQFF.

The genes are TRBV7-2 and TRBJ2-1; TRBD1 might be the D (5 bases). Germline V gives CDR1 SGHTA, CDR2 FQGNSA. The CDR3 loop spans 11 amino acids. V was trimmed by 1 base and J by 12 bases, leaving 7 bases between them. The CDR3 reads CASSLEGLQFF. CDR3 DNA: TGTGCCAGCAGCTTAGAGGGGTTGCAGTTCTTC.

V is TRBV14 and J is TRBJ1-2; D perhaps matches TRBD1 (5 bases). The CDR3 sequence is 15 residues long. Germline V gene sequence: CDR1 SGHDN, CDR2 FVKESK. The V and J ends lost 0 bases and 8 bases respectively, with 16 bases between them. DNA of the CDR3: TGTGCCAGCAGCCAAGATCTTGGACGGGGGTCGGGCTACACCTTC. This gives the protein CASSQDLGRGSGYTF.

This rearrangement joins TRBV15 to TRBJ2-1; 7 bases fit TRBD1. Germline V gene lookup returns CDR1 LNHNV and CDR2 YYDKDF (reference sequence). The CDR3 has 16 residues. The junction had 9 bases not matched to a gene; V was cut back by 2 bases and J by 5 bases. CDR3 amino acids: CATSRRSGQLHNEQFF. In DNA form, the CDR3 reads TGTGCCACCAGCAGACGATCGGGACAGCTCCACAATGAGCAGTTCTTC.

The chain has TRBV10-3 and TRBJ1-4, with D perhaps TRBD1 (5 bases). Germline V lookup: CDR1 ENHRY, CDR2 SYGVKD. Trimming pared 8 bases from V and 8 bases from J, leaving 12 bases between. The length of the CDR3 is 12 residues. CDR3 nucleotide sequence: TGTGCCATCTCAGGGACTGACGAAAAACTGTTTTTT. This translates into CAISGTDEKLFF.

The J gene is TRBJ2-2, the V gene TRBV5-4; 8 bases agree with TRBD2. The CDR3 contains 16 residues. Germline-derived CDR1 and CDR2 are SGHNT and YYREEE (reference sequence). J was trimmed by 5 bases and V by 0 bases; bases with no gene match: 6. CDR3 coding DNA: TGTGCCAGCAGCTTGGCCGGGGGGGCGGTTACCGGGGAGCTGTTTTTT. This sequence encodes CASSLAGGAVTGELFF.